Presented here are 6 T cell receptor beta chains from one specimen sequenced in a study of blood T cell repertoires in COVID-19. Using immunoSEQ multiplex PCR, the repertoire was profiled, and TCRdb retains in-frame clones only, with some absent. The data hold a few hundred thousand clones, with roughly 89% observed a single time. Sequenced material: peripheral blood. The receptor source for this set is a woman in her 30s with COVID-19, enrolled during active disease.

The chain employs TRBV9 and TRBJ1-2, with a weak D call TRBD1 (5 bases). The germline CDR1 and CDR2 sequences are SGDLS and YYNGEE. The CDR3 extends over 15 amino acids. Trimming stripped 3 bases from V and 6 bases from J, with 18 bases between. CDR3 amino acids: CASSAQARGGDGYTF. The CDR3 bases are TGTGCCAGCAGCGCCCAAGCCCGGGGGGGGGATGGCTACACCTTC.

V gene TRBV5-1 combines with J gene TRBJ2-1; 7 bases map to TRBD1. The germline V gene has CDR1 SGHRS and CDR2 YFSETQ. The V and J ends lost 4 bases and 5 bases, in that order; junction bases with no gene match: 3. This CDR3 has 13 amino acids. CDR3 sequence (DNA): TGCGCCAGCAGCCCGGACAGGAACAATGAGCAGTTCTTC. Protein product: CASSPDRNNEQFF.

The chain combines TRBV11-2 with TRBJ1-6; D is perhaps TRBD1 (6 bases). Germline V gene lookup returns CDR1 SGHAT and CDR2 FQNNGV. The CDR3 loop spans 14 amino acids. Between the trimmed V and J ends, which lost 4 bases and 8 bases, there was a span of 12 bases. The CDR3 coding sequence is TGTGCCAGCAGCTCCCAGGGGCGCGATTCACCCCTCCACTTT. Its protein product is CASSSQGRDSPLHF.

The rearrangement links TRBV24-1 to TRBJ1-1, with a tentative D call TRBD1 (6 bases). From germline, CDR1 is KGHDR and CDR2 SFDVKD. Trimming left V 4 bases short and J 7 bases short, with 12 bases between. The CDR3 consists of 13 residues. For the CDR3, the DNA is TGTGCCACCAGTGAGGGGGGGGCCGATGAAGCTTTCTTT. This codes for CATSEGGADEAFF.

This clone was seen once. The chain has TRBV2 and TRBJ1-4; no clear D gene. V lost 4 bases, J lost 6 bases, and 6 bases lay in between. The CDR3 runs to 12 residues. Germline V gene sequence: CDR1 SNHLY, CDR2 FYNNEI. The CDR3 reads CASSGRDEKLFF. The CDR3 nucleotides are TGTGCCAGCAGTGGGAGGGATGAAAAACTGTTTTTT.

The rearrangement links TRBV19 to TRBJ1-1, with TRBD1 as a possible D gene (5 bases). The CDR3 length is 16 residues. Trimming left V 0 bases short and J 4 bases short, with 15 bases between. Germline lookup yields CDR1 LNHDA and CDR2 SQIVND (reference sequence). Here the CDR3 reads CASSIDLGRAVTEAFF. The DNA for the CDR3 is TGTGCCAGTAGTATAGATCTTGGCAGGGCCGTCACTGAAGCTTTCTTT.